This entry lists 8 T cell receptor beta chains sequenced from one sample in a study of radiotherapy plus CTLA-4 blockade in lung cancer. Profiling relied on immunoSEQ multiplex PCR, and the TCRdb table lists in-frame clones only, not all of them. The table records over 75,000 clones, about four fifths of them present only once. Specimen: peripheral blood, collected from a patient treated with radiotherapy plus ipilimumab. All receptors derive from a human donor with non-small cell lung cancer who had stable disease on radiotherapy plus ipilimumab.

The chain is built from TRBV29-1 and TRBJ2-1; a possible D gene is TRBD2 (5 bases). Looked up from germline, CDR1 is SQVTM and CDR2 is ANQGSEA. The CDR3 is made up of 14 amino acids. Trimming took off 7 bases at V and 0 bases at J, with 13 bases between the two ends. For the CDR3, the DNA is TGCAGCGGTATAGCGACGAGCTCCTACAATGAGCAGTTCTTC. It specifies CSGIATSSYNEQFF.

This clone occurred once. The chain joins TRBV29-1 to TRBJ2-4, with 10 bases lining up with TRBD2. CDR1 is SQVTM, CDR2 ANQGSEA, per germline. V trimming: 4 bases; J trimming: 8 bases; junction bases outside the gene matches: 8. The CDR3 consists of 14 residues. CDR3: CSVGLAGAMDIQYF. CDR3 DNA: TGCAGCGTTGGTCTAGCGGGGGCGATGGACATTCAGTACTTC.

The chain has TRBV6-1 and TRBJ2-1; 13 bases align to TRBD2. CDR3 length equals 13 residues. The germline V gene has CDR1 MNHNS and CDR2 SASEGT. The V and J ends lost 10 bases and 6 bases, in that order; junction bases with no gene match: 3. This CDR3 is CAIRTSGSNEQFF. The CDR3 DNA follows: TGTGCCATCCGGACTAGCGGGAGCAATGAGCAGTTCTTC.

The chain recombines TRBV4-2 with TRBJ2-1; 7 bases map to TRBD1. V gave up 1 base and J gave up 0 bases; unmatched junction bases: 12. Germline CDR1 is LGHNA and CDR2 is YNFKEQ. CDR3 length: 19 amino acids. As DNA, the CDR3 is TGTGCCAGCAGCCAAGTGGCGACCTCTAGGACAGGCTCCTACAATGAGCAGTTCTTC. It specifies CASSQVATSRTGSYNEQFF.

The V call is TRBV7-9, the J call TRBJ1-6, with 8 bases that match TRBD1. V trimming: 5 bases; J trimming: 8 bases; junction bases outside the gene matches: 11. Germline V CDR1 and CDR2: SEHNR, FQNEAQ (reference sequence). CDR3 length: 16 residues. CDR3 nucleotides: TGTGCCAGCAGCCCACACGGACAGGGTAGGGATTCACCCCTCCACTTT. Its protein product is CASSPHGQGRDSPLHF.

This clone was counted a single time. V is TRBV18 and J is TRBJ2-2; TRBD2 matches 11 bases. J lost 0 bases, V lost 5 bases, and 8 bases had no gene match. Germline loops: CDR1 KGHSH, CDR2 LQKENI. The CDR3 is made up of 18 amino acids. In DNA, the CDR3 is TGTGCCAGCTCAGCGAGAGGGACTAGCGGAGCGAACACCGGGGAGCTGTTTTTT. This sequence encodes CASSARGTSGANTGELFF.

The chain employs TRBV5-1 and TRBJ2-3; 9 nucleotides match TRBD2. After removal of 5 bases from V and 2 bases from J, the junction contained 6 bases not matched to a gene. The germline V gene encodes CDR1 SGHRS and CDR2 YFSETQ. The CDR3 totals 15 residues. CDR3 residues: CASRKTGLATDTQYF. CDR3 DNA: TGCGCCAGCAGGAAAACGGGACTAGCCACAGATACGCAGTATTTT. Complete variable domain (other parts from reference TRBV5-1 and TRBJ2-3): KAGVTQTPRYLIKTRGQQVTLSCSPISGHRSVSWYQQTPGQGLQFLFEYFSETQRNKGNFPGRFSGRQFSNSRSEMNVSTLELGDSALYLCASRKTGLATDTQYFGPGTRLTVL.

This chain uses TRBV5-1 with TRBJ2-3; 7 bases agree with TRBD1. The J segment lost 3 bases and the V segment lost 3 bases, leaving 4 bases of the junction unmatched. This CDR3 region has 14 residues. The V gene's germline CDR1 is SGHRS and CDR2 YFSETQ. CDR3 sequence (DNA): TGCGCCAGCAGCTCAAGGACAGGTACAGATACGCAGTATTTT. Translated, it gives CASSSRTGTDTQYF.